The 11 T cell receptor beta chains in this list originate from one sample, sequenced in a study of T cell responses to AZD1222 COVID-19 vaccine. TCRdb keeps only in-frame clones here, not all; method: immunoSEQ multiplex PCR. The sample contains fewer than 120,000 clones, under 95% of which appear only once. The source was peripheral blood, collected on day 0 of AZD1222 vaccination. The source of these receptors is an adult in good health.

The chain couples TRBV19 to TRBJ1-2; no clear D gene. Germline CDR1 is LNHDA and CDR2 is SQIVND (reference sequence). This CDR3 is 13 amino acids long. V lost 3 bases and J 3 bases, leaving 8 bases between the germline ends. For the CDR3, the DNA is TGTGCCAGTAGTATGGGCTCAGACTATGGCTACACCTTC. Protein product: CASSMGSDYGYTF.

This clone was observed a single time. The V call is TRBV27, the J call TRBJ2-7; TRBD1 matches 7 bases. The germline CDR1 and CDR2 sequences are MNHEY and SMNVEV (reference sequence). Unmatched junction bases numbered 11, after V lost 4 bases and J lost 5 bases. The CDR3 has 15 residues. Written as DNA, the CDR3 is TGTGCCAGCAGTTCCTCGACAGGGCTCCACCACGAGCAGTACTTC. Translating gives CASSSSTGLHHEQYF.

CDR3 in amino acids: CASTTGRHGYTF. CDR3 DNA sequence: TGTGCCAGTACGACAGGGCGGCATGGCTACACCTTC. The chain joins TRBV28 to TRBJ1-2; 7 bases are shared with TRBD1. CDR1 is MDHEN, CDR2 SYDVKM, per germline. This CDR3 contains 12 residues. After removal of 9 bases from V and 6 bases from J, the junction contained 7 bases not matched to a gene.

This clone was observed a single time. The V gene is TRBV2, the J gene TRBJ1-6; 8 nucleotides line up with TRBD1. Germline V gene data show CDR1 as SNHLY and CDR2 as FYNNEI. The CDR3 spans 15 residues. The V and J ends lost 7 bases and 9 bases, in that order; junction bases with no gene match: 11. CDR3 sequence: CASIPQGERGSPLHF. The CDR3 nucleotides are TGTGCCAGCATCCCACAGGGGGAGAGAGGTTCACCCCTCCACTTT.

The rearrangement joins TRBV11-2 to TRBJ1-6; weak D call: TRBD1 (5 bases). This CDR3 has 15 residues. The germline gives CDR1 SGHAT, CDR2 FQNNGV. The V end was cut by 6 bases, the J end by 4 bases, with 13 bases between. CDR3 protein: CASRLGLEYNSPLHF. CDR3 nucleotide sequence: TGTGCCAGCAGGTTGGGACTGGAGTATAATTCACCCCTCCACTTT.

V gene TRBV16 combines with J gene TRBJ1-5; 10 positions agree with TRBD1. Germline V CDR1 and CDR2: KGHSY, FQNENV. The length of the CDR3 is 15 residues. V was clipped by 0 bases and J by 6 bases; unmatched bases: 2. The CDR3 reads CASSQSGTGVQPQHF. The DNA for the CDR3 is TGTGCCAGCAGCCAATCCGGGACAGGGGTTCAGCCCCAGCATTTT.

The DNA of the CDR3 is TGTGCCAGCAGCCCCCGGGGCGGGTCTTCCTACAATGAGCAGTTCTTC. This translates into CASSPRGGSSYNEQFF. The chain uses TRBV7-3 and TRBJ2-1; the D gene could be TRBD1 or TRBD2 (5 bases each). Looked up from germline, CDR1 is SGHTA and CDR2 is FQGTGA. The CDR3 runs 16 residues. The germline V and J ends were trimmed by 5 bases and 1 base, with 15 bases remaining between them.

The chain employs TRBV7-9 and TRBJ1-4; D not certain. Looked up from germline, CDR1 is SEHNR and CDR2 is FQNEAQ (reference sequence). The V gene lost 1 base and the J gene lost 8 bases, with 14 bases spanning the gap. This CDR3 comprises 15 residues. The CDR3 DNA reads as TGTGCCAGCAGCTTAGGCCAGGCCGTGGGGGAAAAACTGTTTTTT. This translates into CASSLGQAVGEKLFF.

The V and J genes are TRBV4-1 and TRBJ2-3; D gene ambiguous. Germline lookup yields CDR1 MGHRA and CDR2 YSYEKL. The CDR3 length is 13 residues. Trimming removed 4 bases from V and 0 bases from J, with 5 bases in between. DNA for the CDR3: TGCGCCAGCAGCCCCGCTAGCACAGATACGCAGTATTTT. It translates to CASSPASTDTQYF.

J is TRBJ1-2 and V is TRBV5-4; the D is unclear. Germline values: CDR1 SGHNT, CDR2 YYREEE (reference sequence). The CDR3 totals 13 residues. Trimming removed 2 bases at V and 12 bases at J, with 17 bases between. This CDR3 is CASSLYSPRVNTF. In DNA form, the CDR3 reads TGTGCCAGCAGCTTATATTCTCCCCGGGTCAACACCTTC.

The chain carries TRBV19 and TRBJ1-1; no definite D call. The CDR3 runs to 14 residues. The V gene's germline CDR1 is LNHDA and CDR2 SQIVND (reference sequence). Trimming took 1 base from V and 1 from J, leaving 7 bases between them. The CDR3 is CASSIGQKNTEAFF. DNA for the CDR3: TGTGCCAGTAGTATAGGGCAGAAGAACACTGAAGCTTTCTTT.